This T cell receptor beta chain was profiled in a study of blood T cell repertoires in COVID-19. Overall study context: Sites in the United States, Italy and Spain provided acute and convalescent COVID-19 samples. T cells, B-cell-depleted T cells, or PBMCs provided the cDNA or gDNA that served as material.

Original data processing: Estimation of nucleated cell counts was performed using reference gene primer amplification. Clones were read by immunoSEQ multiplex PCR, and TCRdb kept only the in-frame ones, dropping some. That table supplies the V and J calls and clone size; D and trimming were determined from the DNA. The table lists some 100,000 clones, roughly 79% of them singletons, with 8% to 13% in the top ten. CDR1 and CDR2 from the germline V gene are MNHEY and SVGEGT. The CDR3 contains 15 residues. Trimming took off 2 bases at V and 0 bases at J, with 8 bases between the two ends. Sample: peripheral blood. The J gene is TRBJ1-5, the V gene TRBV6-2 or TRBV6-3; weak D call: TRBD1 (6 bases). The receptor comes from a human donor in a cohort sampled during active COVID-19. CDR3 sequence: CASSYQGLSNQPQHF. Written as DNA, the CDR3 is TGTGCCAGCAGTTACCAGGGGCTTAGCAATCAGCCCCAGCATTTT.